This TCR beta chain was documented in a study of blood T cells in healthy people across ages. Overall study results and limits: Reliance upon unsorted PBMCs precluded definitive naive versus antigen-experienced comparison.

Concerning this clonotype itself: Its antigen is as yet unknown. A much larger clone differs from this one at a single base, so this may be a read error.

Primers used in a second PCR of about 7 to 12 cycles were a sample-barcoded 5' primer and a J-beta primer mix. One entry per CDR3 protein results from TCRdb running MiXCR on the 5' RACE reads. Counted here are fewer than 750,000 distinct CDR3 sequences, around 52% occurring once; the ten biggest clones make up roughly 13%. At least 7 million PBMCs were isolated per sample. The CDR3 has 12 residues. The germline V and J ends were trimmed by 3 bases and 10 bases, with 11 bases remaining between them. The TCR comes from a woman of 80 years or more in good health. Sequenced input: blood. The V gene is TRBV12-3 or TRBV12-4, the J gene TRBJ2-3; the D is unclear. CDR3 residues: CASSFMSDAQYF. The CDR3 DNA is TGTGCCAGCAGTTTTATGTCGGATGCGCAGTATTTT.